Below, one T cell receptor (beta chain) is given with its context. Antigen specificity is unknown. This entry belongs to a study of shared clonotypes between healthy human individuals. Study results and limitations: Naive subsets generally had larger estimated richness than memory subsets. Enrolling few donors narrowed the genetic and exposure-history diversity that was represented.

The germline V and J ends were trimmed by 3 bases and 5 bases, with 13 bases remaining between them. The germline gives CDR1 SGHRS, CDR2 YFSETQ. The CDR3 length is 14 residues. Clones were sequenced by immunoSEQ multiplex PCR, and TCRdb holds only the in-frame ones, with some missing. The repertoire holds a few million clones, with 95% as singletons. Adult donors, all healthy and HIV-negative, had no recent acute infections or vaccinations. There were only Caucasian adults among the donors, and all lived in Nashville, Tennessee. The chain employs TRBV5-1 and TRBJ2-3; possibly TRBD2 for D (6 bases). The sequence was obtained from a young man in good health. Specimen: naive CD4+ T cells sorted from blood. Described subset: CD45RA+ positively selected. The CDR3 is CASSSPGVGDTQYF. The CDR3 coding sequence is TGCGCCAGCAGCTCCCCGGGGGTCGGAGATACGCAGTATTTT.